The 18 T cell receptor beta chains below were found in one sample sequenced in a study of response to subunit inactivated influenza vaccine. A single record per CDR3 protein comes from TCRdb applying MiXCR to the RT-PCR reads. The sample lists 530,000 or so distinct CDR3 sequences, about 10% occurring once. Specimen: PBMCs from blood, collected on the day of vaccination. These receptors were taken from a man in his fifties or sixties who received an inactivated influenza vaccine.

This clonotype has just a few counts. The CDR3 reads CASSDGLAGGARVDFF. The CDR3 coding sequence is TGTGCCAGCAGCGATGGACTAGCGGGGGGCGCCCGGGTGGATTTCTTC. This chain joins TRBV11-2 and TRBJ2-1; TRBD2 aligns across 14 bases. Per the germline V gene, CDR1 is SGHAT and CDR2 is FQNNGV. V was clipped by 5 bases and J by 16 bases; unmatched bases: 16. The CDR3 is made up of 16 amino acids.

Concerning this clonotype itself: A much larger clone lies one base from this, so it may be a read error. The chain combines TRBV12-3 or TRBV12-4 with TRBJ2-3; D is possibly TRBD1 (5 bases). Trimming cost V 2 bases and J 2 bases, with 14 bases left between them. This CDR3 has 16 residues. The DNA of the CDR3 is TGTGCCAGCAGTTTAACTGCAGGGATATACACAGATACGCAGTATTTT. Translated, it gives CASSLTAGIYTDTQYF.

This clonotype has more than one count but fewer than ten. This chain connects TRBV20-1 to TRBJ2-5, with 7 bases aligning to TRBD2. The V segment lost 2 bases and the J segment 5 bases; nucleotides outside the gene matches: 23. CDR3 length: 19 amino acids. CDR1 is DFQATT and CDR2 is SNEGSKA in the germline V gene (reference sequence). The CDR3 here is CSARRSKRLAPGNWETQYF. The CDR3 coding sequence is TGCAGTGCTAGACGTTCTAAGCGACTAGCCCCCGGAAACTGGGAGACCCAGTACTTC.

V is TRBV20-1 and J is TRBJ1-3; D is undetermined. The CDR3 has 14 residues. V was trimmed by 0 bases and J by 3 bases, leaving 9 bases between them. Germline-derived CDR1 and CDR2 are DFQATT and SNEGSKA (reference sequence). The CDR3 DNA reads TGCAGTGCTAGAGATGGAGGATTTGGAAACACCATATATTTT. Protein: CSARDGGFGNTIYF.

The V and J genes are TRBV2 and TRBJ2-7; D ambiguous. This CDR3 has 15 amino acids. Germline V lookup: CDR1 SNHLY, CDR2 FYNNEI. V was clipped by 0 bases and J by 0 bases, with 9 bases between them. CDR3 protein: CASSEAGRISYEQYF. CDR3 nucleotides: TGTGCCAGCAGTGAAGCCGGTAGGATCTCCTACGAGCAGTACTTC. Based on the CDR3 plus reference TRBV2 and TRBJ2-7, the full variable domain is EPEVTQTPSHQVTQMGQEVILRCVPISNHLYFYWYRQILGQKVEFLVSFYNNEISEKSEIFDDQFSVERPDGSNFTLKIRSTKLEDSAMYFCASSEAGRISYEQYFGPGTRLTVT.

The chain couples TRBV9 to TRBJ2-7, with TRBD1 as a possible D gene (7 bases). From germline, CDR1 is SGDLS and CDR2 YYNGEE. The CDR3 is 14 amino acids. Between the trimmed V and J ends, which lost 3 bases and 3 bases, there was a span of 13 bases. CDR3 sequence (DNA): TGTGCCAGCAGCGCCAGGGGGGCGGGCTACGAGCAGTACTTC. Translating gives CASSARGAGYEQYF.

This clonotype has at least ten counts. The rearrangement joins TRBV9 to TRBJ2-7; 7 nucleotides align to TRBD1. The CDR3 loop spans 15 amino acids. V lost 0 bases and J lost 3; bases outside the gene matches: 6. From germline, CDR1 is SGDLS and CDR2 YYNGEE. CDR3 loop: CASSVGGQKNYEQYF. The CDR3, as DNA: TGTGCCAGCAGCGTAGGGGGACAGAAAAACTACGAGCAGTACTTC.

This clonotype has more than one count but fewer than ten. The DNA of the CDR3 is TGTGCCATCAGTGAGTCGACCGGGGGCTATGGCTACACCTTC. Encoded protein: CAISESTGGYGYTF. This chain connects TRBV10-3 to TRBJ1-2; a weak D match, TRBD1 (5 bases). Germline-derived CDR1 and CDR2 are ENHRY and SYGVKD. The V and J ends lost 0 bases and 4 bases respectively, with 9 bases between them. This CDR3 has 14 residues.

This clonotype came up many times. V is TRBV6-2 or TRBV6-3 and J is TRBJ1-5; D unclear. CDR3 length: 13 residues. The V and J ends lost 7 bases and 6 bases respectively, with 13 bases between them. Germline assignment: CDR1 MNHEY and CDR2 SVGEGT. Written as DNA, the CDR3 is TGTGCCAGCACCTTATTCTTGGGTCAGCCCCAGCATTTT. Translated: CASTLFLGQPQHF.

This clonotype was found many times. This rearrangement joins TRBV11-2 to TRBJ1-4; a possible D gene is TRBD1 (6 bases). The germline gives CDR1 SGHAT, CDR2 FQNNGV. Between the trimmed V and J ends, which lost 5 bases and 2 bases, there was a span of 9 bases. This CDR3 is 14 amino acids long. CDR3 protein: CASSRGGTNEKLFF. The CDR3 DNA sequence: TGTGCCAGCAGCCGAGGGGGGACTAATGAAAAACTGTTTTTT.

This clonotype has ten or more counts. The chain employs TRBV20-1 and TRBJ2-1, with D maybe TRBD1 (6 bases). The CDR3 runs to 15 residues. Trimming stripped 3 bases from V and 10 bases from J, with 22 bases between. The germline gives CDR1 DFQATT, CDR2 SNEGSKA (reference sequence). The CDR3 loop is CSARDGGQLSMEQFF. The CDR3 region has the DNA TGCAGTGCTAGGGACGGAGGACAGCTTTCAATGGAGCAGTTCTTC.

This clonotype came up a few times. The rearrangement uses TRBV20-1 and TRBJ2-7; 12 bases align to TRBD2. The CDR3 covers 17 residues. The V segment lost 0 bases and the J segment 4 bases; nucleotides outside the gene matches: 10. The V gene's germline CDR1 is DFQATT and CDR2 SNEGSKA (reference sequence). CDR3 loop: CSAREARLAGAGYEQYF. As DNA, the CDR3 is TGCAGTGCTAGAGAAGCGCGACTAGCGGGAGCCGGATACGAGCAGTACTTC.

This chain links TRBV6-2 or TRBV6-3 with TRBJ2-7, with 8 nucleotides matching TRBD1. J lost 6 bases, V lost 0 bases, and 7 bases had no gene match. The CDR3 totals 15 residues. Germline CDR1 reads MNHEY; CDR2 reads SVGEGT. The CDR3 loop reads CASSYSRRGPGEQYF. In DNA, the CDR3 is TGTGCCAGCAGTTACTCGCGCAGGGGGCCGGGCGAGCAGTACTTC.

The rearrangement uses TRBV20-1 and TRBJ2-4; TRBD1 might be the D (5 bases). This CDR3 is built from 15 residues. V gave up 6 bases and J gave up 1 base, with 16 bases separating them. Germline V CDR1 and CDR2: DFQATT, SNEGSKA (reference sequence). CDR3 nucleotide sequence: TGCAGTGCCACCCCTGGGGCCCTCGCCAAAAACATTCAGTACTTC. Amino acid sequence: CSATPGALAKNIQYF.

This clonotype came up once. Mismatch with germline at one junction end may stem from a read error. This sequence joins TRBV12-3 or TRBV12-4 and TRBJ2-3; 12 bases map to TRBD2. The length of the CDR3 is 18 residues. CDR3 DNA: TGTGTCAGCAGTTTTTGGCTAGCGGGGGGGCCTGGCACAGATACGCAGTATTTT. The encoded protein is CVSSFWLAGGPGTDTQYF.

V is TRBV20-1 and J is TRBJ2-5; TRBD2 agrees at 8 bases. The CDR3 covers 14 residues. Germline V gene data show CDR1 as DFQATT and CDR2 as SNEGSKA (reference sequence). The CDR3 nucleotides read TGCAGCATGATTAGCGGGGAGACCCAAGAGACCCAGTACTTC. Residues: CSMISGETQETQYF.

This chain's CDR3 is CASGSGLQETQYF. CDR3 coding DNA: TGTGCCAGCGGCTCGGGGCTCCAAGAGACCCAGTACTTC. The chain is built from TRBV5-4 and TRBJ2-5; either TRBD1 or TRBD2 may fit D (5 bases each). This CDR3 is 13 amino acids long. Trimming pared 7 bases from V and 1 base from J, leaving 11 bases between. Germline assignment: CDR1 SGHNT and CDR2 YYREEE (reference sequence).

In its sample, this clonotype was seen a few times. The rearrangement links TRBV9 to TRBJ2-1, with 12 bases matching TRBD1. The CDR3 totals 16 residues. Germline assignment: CDR1 SGDLS and CDR2 YYNGEE. J was trimmed by 4 bases and V by 3 bases; bases with no gene match: 5. CDR3 sequence (DNA): TGTGCCAGCAGCGGTTGGGGACAGGGGGCTTACAATGAGCAGTTCTTC. It is translated as CASSGWGQGAYNEQFF.